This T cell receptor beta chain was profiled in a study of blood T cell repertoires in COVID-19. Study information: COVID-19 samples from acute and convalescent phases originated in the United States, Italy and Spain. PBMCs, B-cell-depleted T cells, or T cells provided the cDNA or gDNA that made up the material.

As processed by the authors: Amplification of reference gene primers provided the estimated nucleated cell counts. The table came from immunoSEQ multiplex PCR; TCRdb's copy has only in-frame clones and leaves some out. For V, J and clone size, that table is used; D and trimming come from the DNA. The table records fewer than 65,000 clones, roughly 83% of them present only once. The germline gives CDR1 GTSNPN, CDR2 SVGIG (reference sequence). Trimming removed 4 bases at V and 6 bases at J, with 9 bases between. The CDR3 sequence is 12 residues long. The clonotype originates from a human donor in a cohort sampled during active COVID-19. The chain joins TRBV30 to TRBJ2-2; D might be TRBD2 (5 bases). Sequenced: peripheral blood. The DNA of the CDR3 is TGTGCCTGGAAGAGAGGGCCCGGGGAGCTGTTTTTT. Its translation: CAWKRGPGELFF.